This T cell receptor beta chain comes out of a study of cytomegalovirus exposure and HLA in healthy donors. On this clone: The antigen is not known.

Amplification used 60 Vbeta primers and 13 Jbeta primers. Only in-frame clones appear in the TCRdb table, and some are missing; sequencing was by immunoSEQ multiplex PCR. Of some 190,000 clones in the sample, around 80% were seen once. Findings and limits, study-wide: As a later analysis revealed, the rate of TCR association differed by HLA locus, with DRB1 most and HLA-C fewest.

This CDR3 comprises 14 residues. Trimming stripped 0 bases from V and 4 bases from J, with 8 bases between. CDR1 is LGHNA and CDR2 is YNFKEQ in the germline V gene. The source material was PBMCs. This TCR derives from a man aged 35 to 55 in good health and CMV-seronegative. The chain combines TRBV4-2 with TRBJ2-3; no firm D call. The CDR3 loop reads CASSQEVGADTQYF. CDR3 coding DNA: TGTGCCAGCAGCCAAGAGGTGGGCGCAGATACGCAGTATTTT.